Listed here is a single T cell receptor (beta chain). What antigen it recognizes has not been identified. Qualities for individual bases were not recorded, and no much larger clone is one base off. Genomic DNA was isolated from the sorted cells so that the TCRbeta CDR3 region could be sequenced. TCRbeta CDR3 regions were sequenced using the immunoSEQ Assay. TCRdb took over this immuneACCESS table, retaining in-frame rearrangements with V and J assigned. Such tables are incomplete; in checked studies, under half of the missing clones stem from an unresolved V gene, and the remainder is unexplained. The sample table lists about 60,000 clones, approximately 90% of them with a count of one. The ten largest clones capture roughly 1.9% of the sample. The data were obtained in a study of OX40 agonist ivuxolimab in advanced cancers. For the study in its entirety: Ivuxolimab was a fully human IgG2 agonistic monoclonal antibody targeting the costimulatory receptor OX40 (CD134). Intravenous ivuxolimab was administered to patients every 2 weeks at six dose levels: 0.01, 0.1, 0.3, 1.5, 3 and 10 mg/kg. Of the roughly 52 dose-escalation patients, hepatocellular carcinoma was present in about 20, melanoma in approximately 15, renal cell carcinoma in 9 and head and neck cancer in 9. A male proportion of roughly 80% and a mean age of 60 years, ranging from about 23 to 90, were recorded for the dose-escalation cohort. Prior anti-PD-1, anti-PD-L1 or anti-CTLA-4 therapy was permitted, and about two fifths of dose-escalation patients had received checkpoint inhibitors. Partial responses occurred in three dose-escalation patients, of whom one had hepatocellular carcinoma and two had cutaneous melanoma. Peripheral TCRbeta sequencing aimed to test whether ivuxolimab altered TCR sequence diversity and caused clonal T-cell expansion. The paper covers the monotherapy dose-escalation part of the phase I ivuxolimab trial, which included N of about 51 patients.

The trial excluded patients who had a history of autoimmune disease or who were on systemic immunosuppression. Peripheral blood for TCR sequencing was collected from all dose cohorts at baseline, on cycle 4 day 1, and on cycle 7 day 1. Samples came from an open-label, multicenter, first-in-human phase I dose-escalation trial of ivuxolimab. The trial enrolled adults with locally advanced or metastatic head and neck squamous cell, hepatocellular, melanoma or renal cell carcinoma. Before TCR sequencing, CD4+ T cells and CD8+ T cells from peripheral blood were sorted into separate populations. V loses 3 bases, J loses 7 bases, and the germline ends lie 10 bases apart. From the cysteine through the phenylalanine, the CDR3 covers 12 amino acids. Only the CDR3 part of the read is kept: 36 bases, read in frame from the first base. CDR1 and CDR2 are read off the germline V gene (reference sequence) as SEHNR and FQNEAQ.

General findings and caveats noted by the study authors: In partial responders in the 0.1-3.0 mg/kg groups, normalized peripheral clonal expansion was found to be among the lowest, especially among CD8+ T cells. Clonal expansion of both CD4+ and CD8+ blood T cells was observed from baseline to week 6 at doses 0.1 to 3.0 mg/kg. Antigen specificity was not determined for the clonally expanded peripheral T cells. After ivuxolimab, CD8+ T cells had more expanded clones than CD4+ T cells on average. Low levels of normalized T-cell clonal expansion were also shown by some nonresponding patients.

The clonotype originates from an adult with an advanced solid tumor such as melanoma, head and neck, liver or kidney cancer. Material: CD4+ or CD8+ T cells sorted from blood, obtained in a trial of the OX40 agonist ivuxolimab. The receptor chain draws on TRBV7-9 and TRBJ2-7, with no reliable assignment of the D segment. The CDR3 protein sequence reads: CASSFHLFEQYF. The DNA sequence is as follows: TGTGCCAGCAGCTTTCATCTATTTGAGCAGTACTTC.